This passage covers 18 T cell receptor beta chains from one sample sequenced in a study of CD8 T cells in ankylosing spondylitis. Study-wide results and caveats: There was a TCR beta motif, made of eight highly homologous variants, that appeared characteristic of ankylosing spondylitis blood.

These receptors lack a known antigen. TCRdb re-called the 5' RACE reads with MiXCR, one entry per CDR3 protein. The sample records some 330,000 distinct CDR3 sequences, around 7.6% being singletons. Sequencing used blood, either unsorted or a sorted T cell fraction (not recorded which). These TCRs come from a male donor with ankylosing spondylitis.

Ten or more counts support this clonotype. V gene TRBV18 combines with J gene TRBJ1-1, with a weak D call TRBD1 (6 bases). Per the germline V gene, CDR1 is KGHSH and CDR2 is LQKENI. V dropped 5 bases and J dropped 3 bases, with 10 bases sitting between them. The CDR3 has 13 amino acids. DNA for the CDR3: TGTGCCAGCTCATCTACAGGGTACACTGAAGCTTTCTTT. Translation gives CASSSTGYTEAFF.

This clonotype was recorded many times. The chain carries TRBV5-1 and TRBJ2-3, with D uncertain. V was pared by 5 bases and J by 3 bases, with 4 bases between. CDR1 and CDR2 (germline): SGHRS, YFSETQ. CDR3 length equals 11 residues. The CDR3 region has the DNA TGCGCCAGCAGTTGGACAGATACGCAGTATTTT. This sequence encodes CASSWTDTQYF.

In its sample, this clonotype was seen a few times. The chain recombines TRBV5-1 with TRBJ2-3, with 10 bases aligning to TRBD2. The J segment lost 6 bases and the V segment lost 0 bases, leaving 10 bases of the junction unmatched. The CDR3 is 17 amino acids. From germline, CDR1 is SGHRS and CDR2 YFSETQ. CDR3 DNA sequence: TGCGCCAGCAGCTTGGGACTAGCGGGTGGAGTGGCCGATACGCAGTATTTT. Translation: CASSLGLAGGVADTQYF.

This clonotype was counted between two and nine times. The chain couples TRBV3-1 to TRBJ2-1, with no clear D. CDR1 is LGHDT and CDR2 is YNNKEL in the germline V gene (reference sequence). The CDR3 totals 13 residues. The V end was cut by 0 bases, the J end by 5 bases, with 5 bases between. The CDR3 DNA sequence: TGTGCCAGCAGCCAAGATATGAACAATGAGCAGTTCTTC. Protein: CASSQDMNNEQFF.

This sequence joins TRBV5-1 and TRBJ1-5; 7 bases fit TRBD1. The V gene end was trimmed by 1 base and the J gene end by 7 bases; junction bases not matched to a gene: 11. Germline CDR1 SGHRS, CDR2 YFSETQ. This CDR3 region has 16 residues. The CDR3 coding sequence is TGCGCCAGCAGCTTGACCCCAGGGGGGCCGGGGCAGCCCCAGCATTTT. Protein product: CASSLTPGGPGQPQHF.

The table lists this clonotype with a few counts. The CDR3 loop is CASSYSPADSYEQYF. CDR3 coding DNA: TGTGCCAGCAGTTACTCACCGGCAGACTCCTACGAGCAGTACTTC. The rearrangement joins TRBV6-5 to TRBJ2-7; D gene unclear. This CDR3 comprises 15 residues. In germline, CDR1 is MNHEY, CDR2 SVGAGI. V was shortened by 0 bases and J by 0 bases, with 9 bases between the two germline ends.

The gene calls are TRBV24-1 and TRBJ1-2; D is possibly TRBD1 (5 bases). V was cut by 3 bases and J by 5 bases, with 9 bases left in between. This CDR3 spans 13 amino acids. CDR1 and CDR2 (germline): KGHDR, SFDVKD. Here the CDR3 DNA reads TGTGCCACCAGTGATAGGGACGGATATGGCTACACCTTC. Translation gives CATSDRDGYGYTF.

The CDR3 region is CSASVEANTGELFF. For the CDR3, the DNA is TGCAGTGCTAGCGTGGAAGCGAACACCGGGGAGCTGTTTTTT. V and J are TRBV20-1 and TRBJ2-2; D is undetermined. Trimming cost V 3 bases and J 0 bases, with 8 bases left between them. The germline CDR1 and CDR2 sequences are DFQATT and SNEGSKA (reference sequence). The CDR3 extends over 14 amino acids.

This clonotype has ten or more counts. V and J are TRBV10-3 and TRBJ1-5, with no clear D. CDR3 size: 11 residues. V lost 10 bases and J 4 bases, leaving 8 bases between the germline ends. Germline lookup yields CDR1 ENHRY and CDR2 SYGVKD. CDR3 protein: CASGINQPQHF. CDR3 sequence (DNA): TGTGCCAGCGGAATTAATCAGCCCCAGCATTTT.

The chain carries TRBV9 and TRBJ2-1; unclear D gene. Between the trimmed V and J ends, which lost 6 bases and 5 bases, there was a span of 12 bases. Germline V gene data show CDR1 as SGDLS and CDR2 as YYNGEE. This CDR3 has 13 amino acids. CDR3 amino acids: CASNTFPHNEQFF. CDR3 nucleotides: TGTGCCAGCAACACATTCCCCCACAATGAGCAGTTCTTC.

The chain joins TRBV11-3 to TRBJ2-1; 8 bases align to TRBD2. Losses at the gene ends were 0 bases for V and 8 bases for J; bases not matched to a gene: 6. Per germline, CDR1 SGHNT and CDR2 YENEEA. This CDR3 has 15 residues. CDR3 nucleotides: TGTGCCAGCAGCTTAGAACTAGCGGTCCGACATGAGCAGTTCTTC. This gives the protein CASSLELAVRHEQFF.

The rearrangement uses TRBV28 and TRBJ2-3; no reliable D call. Trimming took off 2 bases at V and 3 bases at J, with 15 bases between the two ends. Germline CDR1 MDHEN, CDR2 SYDVKM. The CDR3 covers 16 residues. The CDR3 DNA reads as TGTGCCAGCAGTTTACACAGCGCCCTCGGGACAGATACGCAGTATTTT. Translation gives CASSLHSALGTDTQYF.

The CDR3 DNA follows: TGTGCCAGCAGCCCTCCGGGATTTGCGCTCGGGTACAATGAGCAGTTCTTC. Translation: CASSPPGFALGYNEQFF. The rearrangement joins TRBV7-2 to TRBJ2-1, with D tentatively TRBD2 (5 bases). CDR3 size: 17 residues. Germline assignment: CDR1 SGHTA and CDR2 FQGNSA. V dropped 5 bases and J dropped 4 bases, with 21 bases sitting between them.

V gene TRBV7-9 combines with J gene TRBJ1-1; D is uncertain. There are 14 residues in the CDR3. Trimming pared 1 base from V and 1 base from J, leaving 7 bases between. Germline CDR1 SEHNR, CDR2 FQNEAQ (reference sequence). As DNA, the CDR3 is TGTGCCAGCAGCTTAGAACGGGAGAACACTGAAGCTTTCTTT. Its protein is CASSLERENTEAFF.

This clonotype was seen ten or more times. The J gene is TRBJ2-3, the V gene TRBV7-8; no definite D call. Germline values: CDR1 SGHVS, CDR2 FQNEAQ. CDR3 size: 15 residues. Trimming removed 1 base from V and 0 bases from J, with 8 bases in between. The CDR3 reads CASSLVASSTDTQYF. The CDR3 nucleotides read TGTGCCAGCAGCTTAGTCGCGTCTAGCACAGATACGCAGTATTTT. Full variable domain (outside the CDR3, taken from reference TRBV7-8 and TRBJ2-3): GAGVSQSPRYKVAKRGQDVALRCDPISGHVSLFWYQQALGQGPEFLTYFQNEAQLDKSGLPSDRFFAERPEGSVSTLKIQRTQQEDSAVYLCASSLVASSTDTQYFGPGTRLTVL.

This clonotype was found many times. This CDR3 is CSARVGSDGYGYTF. CDR3 bases: TGCAGTGCTAGAGTGGGCAGCGATGGCTATGGCTACACCTTC. The chain carries TRBV20-1 and TRBJ1-2; D uncertain. The CDR3 extends over 14 amino acids. The ends were cut back, 1 base at V and 4 bases at J, with 13 bases in the middle. Germline V CDR1 and CDR2: DFQATT, SNEGSKA (reference sequence).

This clonotype has only a few counts. The V and J genes are TRBV29-1 and TRBJ1-1; D gene uncertain. Germline V gene data show CDR1 as SQVTM and CDR2 as ANQGSEA. The CDR3 is 11 residues long. Trimming took 0 bases from V and 10 from J, leaving 9 bases between them. The CDR3 sequence: CSVEERYRAFF. CDR3 in DNA: TGCAGCGTTGAAGAGCGATACAGAGCTTTCTTT.

This clonotype has a count of ten or more. The chain employs TRBV15 and TRBJ1-6; no firm D call. Trimming pared 5 bases from V and 8 bases from J, leaving 10 bases between. Germline V lookup: CDR1 LNHNV, CDR2 YYDKDF (reference sequence). This CDR3 region has 13 residues. The CDR3 DNA follows: TGTGCCACCAGCCCGACCTTATATTCACCCCTCCACTTT. It codes for CATSPTLYSPLHF. Full variable domain (missing parts from reference TRBV15 and TRBJ1-6): DAMVIQNPRYQVTQFGKPVTLSCSQTLNHNVMYWYQQKSSQAPKLLFHYYDKDFNNEADTPDNFQSRRPNTSFCFLDIRSPGLGDTAMYLCATSPTLYSPLHFGNGTRLTVT.